This T cell receptor beta chain emerged from a study of graft-versus-host responses after intestinal transplantation. In the study overall: Uniformly, recipients were administered anti-thymocyte globulin induction with subsequent tacrolimus and steroids for about 3 years. Findings and caveats of the study: Allografts carried high graft-versus-host to host-versus-graft clonal ratios in patients having graft-donor T cell macrochimerism. Recipient-marrow GvH clones were detected, some having first appeared in ileum or blood.

A word on this clone: The antigen remains undetermined.

TCRdb's table, derived via immunoSEQ multiplex PCR, lists solely in-frame clones and lacks some. The sample consists of approximately 88,000 clones, around 90% of them appearing once. Trimming at V came to 10 bases and at J to 0 bases, leaving 9 bases not matched to a gene. The germline V gene has CDR1 WSHSY and CDR2 SAAADI. The CDR3 is made up of 15 amino acids. The receptor was derived from a human donor who received an intestinal transplant. The V gene is TRBV10-2, the J gene TRBJ2-3; 8 bases line up with TRBD2. The input for sequencing was unstimulated CD4+ T cells sorted from spleen or lymph node cells, taken before intestinal transplant. The CDR3 protein is CATATSGSSTDTQYF. The CDR3 coding sequence is TGCGCCACAGCTACTAGCGGATCTAGCACAGATACGCAGTATTTT.